The 15 T cell receptor beta chains listed next were all sequenced from one sample in a study of T cell responses to AZD1222 COVID-19 vaccine. Clones were sequenced by immunoSEQ multiplex PCR, and TCRdb holds only the in-frame ones, with some missing. The sample comprises approximately 130,000 clones, nearly 90% of which are singletons, and around 5.3% rests with the top ten. Sequenced material: peripheral blood, taken 28 days after the second AZD1222 dose. Receptors originate from an adult who received the AZD1222 COVID-19 vaccine.

CDR3: CASSASGGPNYGYTF. CDR3 DNA: TGTGCCAGCAGTGCGTCAGGGGGACCTAACTATGGCTACACCTTC. V is TRBV28 and J is TRBJ1-2; 7 bases align to TRBD1. The length of the CDR3 is 15 residues. Germline CDR1 is MDHEN and CDR2 is SYDVKM. With V trimmed by 5 bases and J by 0 bases, 6 bases remained unmatched.

The chain uses TRBV6-5 and TRBJ2-2; no definite D call. Trimming removed 1 base at V and 0 bases at J, with 3 bases between. The germline V gene has CDR1 MNHEY and CDR2 SVGAGI. This CDR3 comprises 14 residues. DNA of the CDR3: TGTGCCAGCAGTTACTACCCGAACACCGGGGAGCTGTTTTTT. As protein: CASSYYPNTGELFF.

The chain combines TRBV6-4 with TRBJ2-7; tentatively, D is TRBD2 (6 bases). V shed 6 bases and J shed 6 bases, with 18 bases lying between them. Germline CDR1 and CDR2: MRHNA and SNTAGT. CDR3 length: 14 amino acids. Here the CDR3 reads CASSQIPGVGEQYF. CDR3 DNA: TGTGCCAGCAGCCAAATTCCGGGGGTCGGCGAGCAGTACTTC.

The rearrangement uses TRBV6-2 or TRBV6-3 and TRBJ2-7; 7 positions agree with TRBD1. The J segment lost 5 bases and the V segment lost 6 bases, leaving 7 bases of the junction unmatched. This CDR3 comprises 13 residues. Germline assignment: CDR1 MNHEY and CDR2 SVGEGT. Written as DNA, the CDR3 is TGTGCCAGCAGCTGGGACAGTCGGAACGAGCAGTACTTC. This translates into CASSWDSRNEQYF.

This clone was counted a few times. V is TRBV25-1 and J is TRBJ1-4, with a possible D match to TRBD1 (5 bases). V was trimmed by 6 bases and J by 7 bases, leaving 15 bases between them. This CDR3 spans 14 amino acids. Germline CDR1 and CDR2: MGHDK and SYGVNS. This chain's CDR3 is CASSRPGEGEKLFF. CDR3 sequence (DNA): TGTGCCAGCAGCAGACCGGGGGAAGGTGAAAAACTGTTTTTT.

The J gene is TRBJ1-2, the V gene TRBV28; tentatively, D is TRBD1 (5 bases). Germline CDR1 reads MDHEN; CDR2 reads SYDVKM. Trimming removed 5 bases at V and 6 bases at J, with 16 bases between. The CDR3 spans 14 residues. DNA for the CDR3: TGTGCCAGCAGTCTGGTATCCGGGACGGATGGCTACACCTTC. The encoded protein is CASSLVSGTDGYTF.

This chain connects TRBV5-1 to TRBJ1-2, with D perhaps matching TRBD1 (6 bases). This CDR3 region has 14 residues. Trimming cost V 4 bases and J 2 bases, with 12 bases left between them. Germline lookup yields CDR1 SGHRS and CDR2 YFSETQ. CDR3 in DNA: TGCGCCAGCAGCCCCGGAACAGGGAACTATGGCTACACCTTC. It is translated as CASSPGTGNYGYTF.

The CDR3 loop is CASSLVGSTGELFF. The CDR3 DNA follows: TGTGCCAGCAGCTTAGTAGGGTCCACCGGGGAGCTGTTTTTT. The J gene is TRBJ2-2, the V gene TRBV7-8; D is unclear. The V gene lost 1 base and the J gene lost 4 bases, with 7 bases spanning the gap. Germline V gene lookup returns CDR1 SGHVS and CDR2 FQNEAQ. CDR3 length equals 14 residues.

This chain joins TRBV5-1 and TRBJ2-2, with a weak D call TRBD1 (5 bases). The CDR3 has 16 amino acids. Per germline, CDR1 SGHRS and CDR2 YFSETQ. The germline V and J ends were trimmed by 4 bases and 4 bases, with 17 bases remaining between them. For the CDR3, the DNA is TGCGCCAGCAGCCCTCGGGCCACGCAGGGCACCGGGGAGCTGTTTTTT. Translating it yields CASSPRATQGTGELFF.

The chain links TRBV4-1 to TRBJ1-6; 7 nucleotides agree with TRBD1. The CDR3 runs 14 residues. Trimming at V came to 4 bases and at J to 4 bases, leaving 1 base not matched to a gene. In germline, CDR1 is MGHRA, CDR2 YSYEKL. The CDR3 is CASSPGQYNSPLHF. CDR3 sequence (DNA): TGCGCCAGCAGCCCGGGACAGTATAATTCACCCCTCCACTTT.

The chain links TRBV27 to TRBJ1-6, with 7 bases lining up with TRBD1. V shed 4 bases, J shed 7 bases, and the junction held 7 bases outside the gene matches. This CDR3 spans 15 amino acids. The germline CDR1 and CDR2 sequences are MNHEY and SMNVEV (reference sequence). The CDR3 nucleotides are TGTGCCAGCAGTTCGCCTCCGGGACAGAATTCACCCCTCCACTTT. It is translated as CASSSPPGQNSPLHF.

The V call is TRBV19, the J call TRBJ1-1; a weak D match, TRBD1 (5 bases). Deletions cut 5 bases from V and 4 bases from J, with 14 bases between. The germline V gene encodes CDR1 LNHDA and CDR2 SQIVND (reference sequence). The CDR3 covers 14 residues. The CDR3 loop is CASSPRQPFTEAFF. The DNA of the CDR3 is TGTGCCAGTAGTCCGCGACAGCCCTTCACTGAAGCTTTCTTT. Supplemented by reference TRBV19 and TRBJ1-1, the full variable domain reads DGGITQSPKYLFRKEGQNVTLSCEQNLNHDAMYWYRQDPGQGLRLIYYSQIVNDFQKGDIAEGYSVSREKKESFPLTVTSAQKNPTAFYLCASSPRQPFTEAFFGQGTRLTVV.

The count of this clone is one. V gene TRBV6-5 combines with J gene TRBJ1-5; D is ambiguous. Germline V lookup: CDR1 MNHEY, CDR2 SVGAGI. V lost 0 bases and J 0 bases, leaving 6 bases between the germline ends. The CDR3 is 15 residues long. CDR3 sequence: CASSYSRYSNQPQHF. CDR3 bases: TGTGCCAGCAGTTACTCGAGGTATAGCAATCAGCCCCAGCATTTT.

The chain has TRBV13 and TRBJ2-7, with D possibly being TRBD1 (6 bases). The CDR3 has 13 residues. The V gene lost 5 bases and the J gene lost 5 bases, with 13 bases spanning the gap. Germline CDR1 reads PRHDT; CDR2 reads FYEKMQ (reference sequence). Written as DNA, the CDR3 is TGTGCCAGCAGCACAGGGTATTCGAACGAGCAGTACTTC. Protein product: CASSTGYSNEQYF.

The chain links TRBV11-3 to TRBJ2-5, with D maybe TRBD1 (5 bases). With 1 base removed from V and 2 bases from J, the gap between germline ends came to 11 bases. This CDR3 has 15 amino acids. Germline V lookup: CDR1 SGHNT, CDR2 YENEEA. CDR3 sequence: CASSLGSGPQETQYF. CDR3 DNA: TGTGCCAGCAGCTTAGGGTCAGGGCCTCAAGAGACCCAGTACTTC.